This passage covers 25 T cell receptor beta chains from one sample sequenced in a study of blood T cells in healthy people across ages. The authors ran a second PCR of roughly 6 to 12 cycles using a sample-barcoded 5' primer and a J-beta primer mix. From the 5' RACE reads, TCRdb called clonotypes with MiXCR, one entry per CDR3 protein. The sample holds about 780,000 distinct CDR3 sequences, about 46% seen once. The sequencing input was blood. The source of these receptors is a man aged 80 or over in good health.

The chain is built from TRBV4-2 and TRBJ2-1; 8 bases are a match to TRBD2. J lost 3 bases, V lost 0 bases, and 7 bases had no gene match. Germline V gene lookup returns CDR1 LGHNA and CDR2 YNFKEQ. CDR3 length: 17 amino acids. The CDR3 DNA reads as TGTGCCAGCAGCCAAGAAAGCGGGAGCGCCGACTACAATGAGCAGTTCTTC. Translating gives CASSQESGSADYNEQFF.

The chain couples TRBV27 to TRBJ2-7; 7 bases map to TRBD1. V shed 6 bases and J 2 bases; nucleotides not matched to a gene: 4. There are 13 residues in the CDR3. Germline V gene data show CDR1 as MNHEY and CDR2 as SMNVEV (reference sequence). The CDR3 coding sequence is TGTGCCAGCAGGCAGACAGGGACCTACGAGCAGTACTTC. Residues: CASRQTGTYEQYF.

The chain has TRBV29-1 and TRBJ2-5; D might be TRBD1 (6 bases). Germline V lookup: CDR1 SQVTM, CDR2 ANQGSEA. CDR3 length: 12 residues. The ends were cut back, 6 bases at V and 5 bases at J, with 13 bases in the middle. The DNA for the CDR3 is TGCAGCGTGGAACAGGGCGGCGAGACCCAGTACTTC. As protein: CSVEQGGETQYF.

This clonotype was seen ten or more times. The J gene is TRBJ2-1, the V gene TRBV20-1; TRBD2 matches 10 bases. The CDR3 consists of 19 residues. After removal of 2 bases from V and 4 bases from J, the junction contained 17 bases not matched to a gene. CDR1 is DFQATT, CDR2 SNEGSKA, per germline (reference sequence). This CDR3 is CSARPSRASGSYKYNEQFF. DNA for the CDR3: TGCAGTGCTAGACCGTCAAGGGCTAGCGGGAGTTATAAGTACAATGAGCAGTTCTTC.

This clonotype was observed at least ten times. The chain carries TRBV5-5 and TRBJ2-5; D ambiguous. Trimming shortened V by 6 bases and J by 5 bases, and 17 bases separated the two germline ends. The CDR3 extends over 14 amino acids. CDR1 SGHKS and CDR2 YYEKEE come from the germline V gene (reference sequence). The CDR3 DNA reads as TGTGCCAGCATCATAAAGCCTGGCTTGGAGACCCAGTACTTC. Its protein product is CASIIKPGLETQYF.

The gene calls are TRBV5-1 and TRBJ2-1; TRBD1 aligns across 9 bases. Trimming took 7 bases from V and 2 from J; bases not matched to a gene: 7. Per germline, CDR1 SGHRS and CDR2 YFSETQ. The CDR3 is made up of 15 amino acids. DNA for the CDR3: TGCGCCAGCCGCGACCGACAGGGGGCCTACAATGAGCAGTTCTTC. Its protein product is CASRDRQGAYNEQFF.

This clonotype appeared a few times. The gene calls are TRBV24-1 and TRBJ2-1; 7 positions agree with TRBD2. The CDR3 spans 16 residues. Germline CDR1 reads KGHDR; CDR2 reads SFDVKD. The V segment lost 3 bases and the J segment 2 bases; nucleotides outside the gene matches: 6. The CDR3 region is CATSDPGEGPYNEQFF. In DNA form, the CDR3 reads TGTGCCACCAGTGATCCGGGGGAGGGACCCTACAATGAGCAGTTCTTC.

The V and J genes are TRBV6-5 and TRBJ2-5; 7 bases map to TRBD2. CDR1 and CDR2 (germline): MNHEY, SVGAGI. The CDR3 has 11 residues. The J segment lost 12 bases and the V segment lost 2 bases, leaving 3 bases of the junction unmatched. The CDR3 bases are TGTGCCAGCAGTTACGGACTAGAGGAGTACTTC. Translation gives CASSYGLEEYF.

This CDR3 is CSARPGRVLSYNEQFF. CDR3 sequence (DNA): TGCAGTGCTAGGCCAGGGCGGGTGCTCTCCTACAATGAGCAGTTCTTC. V and J are TRBV20-1 and TRBJ2-1; D possibly uses TRBD1 or TRBD2 (5 bases each). The germline gives CDR1 DFQATT, CDR2 SNEGSKA (reference sequence). The CDR3 runs to 16 residues. V lost 3 bases to trimming and J lost 0 bases, with 15 bases between them.

The J gene is TRBJ2-7, the V gene TRBV6-5, with D possibly being TRBD1 (5 bases). Trimming took off 2 bases at V and 5 bases at J, with 16 bases between the two ends. The CDR3 loop spans 15 amino acids. From germline, CDR1 is MNHEY and CDR2 SVGAGI. For the CDR3, the DNA is TGTGCCAGCAGTTACGGGCAGGGAACTTCCCACGAGCAGTACTTC. The encoded protein is CASSYGQGTSHEQYF.

The chain joins TRBV6-2 or TRBV6-3 to TRBJ2-3; 9 nucleotides agree with TRBD2. Germline V gene sequence: CDR1 MNHEY, CDR2 SVGEGT. V lost 2 bases, J lost 5 bases, and 11 bases stayed unmatched. There are 17 residues in the CDR3. The DNA for the CDR3 is TGTGCCAGCAGTTACACCACCGGGACTAGCTTGGAAGATACGCAGTATTTT. It encodes CASSYTTGTSLEDTQYF.

At least ten counts were recorded for this clonotype. CDR3 region: CASSLELRRADTQYF. CDR3 DNA sequence: TGTGCCAGCAGCTTAGAGCTCAGAAGGGCAGATACGCAGTATTTT. The genes are TRBV7-2 and TRBJ2-3; D gene unclear. Germline CDR1 reads SGHTA; CDR2 reads FQGNSA. The CDR3 consists of 15 residues. V was cut by 1 base and J by 4 bases, with 12 bases left in between.

The chain combines TRBV20-1 with TRBJ1-1; D remains unclear. The CDR3 consists of 13 residues. Trimming stripped 5 bases from V and 4 bases from J, with 14 bases between. CDR1 DFQATT and CDR2 SNEGSKA come from the germline V gene (reference sequence). The CDR3 reads CSAVQALGTEAFF. The CDR3 DNA reads as TGCAGTGCTGTCCAGGCCCTCGGCACTGAAGCTTTCTTT.

This clonotype was recorded only once. The chain recombines TRBV29-1 with TRBJ1-2, with D perhaps TRBD1 (5 bases). The CDR3 contains 12 residues. The V end lost 6 bases, the J end lost 5 bases, and 13 bases lay between the germline ends. CDR1 is SQVTM, CDR2 ANQGSEA, per germline. The CDR3 here is CSVKTDRYGYTF. The CDR3 DNA follows: TGCAGCGTAAAGACAGATCGGTATGGCTACACCTTC. The full variable domain, completed using reference TRBV29-1 and TRBJ1-2, is SAVISQKPSRDICQRGTSLTIQCQVDSQVTMMFWYRQQPGQSLTLIATANQGSEATYESGFVIDKFPISRPNLTFSTLTVSNMSPEDSSIYLCSVKTDRYGYTFGSGTRLTVV.

This clonotype was seen a handful of times. The chain uses TRBV14 and TRBJ2-1; TRBD2 agrees at 8 bases. The J call may be wrong; the DNA end is better matched by TRBJ2-7. Germline V lookup: CDR1 SGHDN, CDR2 FVKESK. The CDR3 totals 13 residues. The CDR3 is CASRAGVYNEQYF. The CDR3 nucleotides read TGTGCCAGCAGAGCGGGAGTCTACAATGAGCAGTACTTC.

This clonotype was detected a few times. This may stem from a read error, because a much larger clone lies one nucleotide away. The chain couples TRBV7-3 to TRBJ2-5; TRBD1 aligns across 11 bases. The CDR3 consists of 14 residues. Trimming removed 5 bases from V and 11 bases from J; junction bases left unmatched: 10. Germline CDR1 SGHTA, CDR2 FQGTGA. CDR3: CASSRDRGRGEQYF. In DNA form, the CDR3 reads TGTGCCAGCAGCCGGGACAGGGGGAGAGGTGAGCAGTACTTC.

The chain couples TRBV7-3 to TRBJ2-3, with 10 bases lining up with TRBD2. Per the germline V gene, CDR1 is SGHTA and CDR2 is FQGTGA. The CDR3 is made up of 15 amino acids. Trimming took 3 bases from V and 6 from J; bases not matched to a gene: 6. This chain's CDR3 is CASSFISGGSDTQYF. For the CDR3, the DNA is TGTGCCAGCAGCTTCATTAGCGGGGGGTCTGATACGCAGTATTTT.

The J gene is TRBJ2-1, the V gene TRBV21-1; TRBD1, the table's D call, lacks a check against the DNA. TRBV21-1 is a pseudogene locus. The CDR3 runs 12 residues. CDR3: CAPKAGVDEQFF. The CDR3 region has the DNA TGTGCCCCCAAAGCAGGGGTCGATGAGCAGTTCTTC.

The sample holds a few counts of this clonotype. The chain carries TRBV6-2 or TRBV6-3 and TRBJ2-3; 7 nucleotides line up with TRBD2. The CDR3 totals 17 residues. Trimming at V came to 7 bases and at J to 0 bases, leaving 13 bases not matched to a gene. In germline, CDR1 is MNHEY, CDR2 SVGEGT. This CDR3 reads CASTTKSGGPSTDTQYF. CDR3 bases: TGTGCCAGCACCACCAAGTCGGGAGGTCCGAGCACAGATACGCAGTATTTT.

This clonotype was counted a few times. The J gene is TRBJ1-2, the V gene TRBV7-2, with D uncertain. Trimming removed 2 bases from V and 6 bases from J, with 13 bases in between. CDR1 and CDR2 (germline): SGHTA, FQGNSA. The CDR3 sequence is 14 residues long. CDR3 sequence: CASSLSSEKDGYTF. The CDR3 DNA follows: TGTGCCAGCAGCTTATCTTCAGAAAAGGATGGCTACACCTTC.

This chain uses TRBV10-3 with TRBJ1-2, with 7 nucleotides matching TRBD1. Germline CDR1 and CDR2: ENHRY and SYGVKD. The V and J ends lost 6 bases and 8 bases, in that order; junction bases with no gene match: 9. The CDR3 runs 13 residues. CDR3 amino acids: CAISPDRDQGYTF. The CDR3, as DNA: TGTGCCATCAGCCCTGACAGGGATCAGGGCTACACCTTC.

This clonotype came up a few times. The chain carries TRBV25-1 and TRBJ2-3; D might be TRBD2 (6 bases). V was cut by 3 bases and J by 4 bases, with 17 bases left in between. The CDR3 consists of 16 residues. Germline assignment: CDR1 MGHDK and CDR2 SYGVNS. The CDR3 sequence is CASSDRLSAGPDTQYF. The DNA for the CDR3 is TGTGCCAGCAGTGACCGACTTTCGGCGGGGCCAGATACGCAGTATTTT.

This clonotype has ten or more counts. CDR3 protein: CASSYQGVSTRTYNEQFF. Written as DNA, the CDR3 is TGTGCCAGTAGCTACCAGGGGGTCAGTACACGTACGTACAATGAGCAGTTCTTC. The chain carries TRBV28 and TRBJ2-1; 7 bases line up with TRBD1. The CDR3 runs to 18 residues. The V segment lost 9 bases and the J segment 4 bases; nucleotides outside the gene matches: 21. Germline assignment: CDR1 MDHEN and CDR2 SYDVKM.

This clonotype was observed a handful of times. The chain links TRBV29-1 to TRBJ1-2; D remains unclear. This CDR3 contains 11 residues. In germline, CDR1 is SQVTM, CDR2 ANQGSEA. Trimming removed 3 bases from V and 3 bases from J, with 5 bases in between. The CDR3 DNA is TGCAGCGTTGACCAGTACTATGGCTACACCTTC. This gives the protein CSVDQYYGYTF.

This clonotype occurred many times. This rearrangement joins TRBV29-1 to TRBJ2-5; the match to TRBD1 covers 7 bases. Losses at the gene ends were 1 base for V and 2 bases for J; bases not matched to a gene: 1. The CDR3 runs 13 residues. From germline, CDR1 is SQVTM and CDR2 ANQGSEA. The CDR3 DNA sequence: TGCAGCGTTGAAGGGGACAGTCAAGAGACCCAGTACTTC. Translated, it gives CSVEGDSQETQYF.